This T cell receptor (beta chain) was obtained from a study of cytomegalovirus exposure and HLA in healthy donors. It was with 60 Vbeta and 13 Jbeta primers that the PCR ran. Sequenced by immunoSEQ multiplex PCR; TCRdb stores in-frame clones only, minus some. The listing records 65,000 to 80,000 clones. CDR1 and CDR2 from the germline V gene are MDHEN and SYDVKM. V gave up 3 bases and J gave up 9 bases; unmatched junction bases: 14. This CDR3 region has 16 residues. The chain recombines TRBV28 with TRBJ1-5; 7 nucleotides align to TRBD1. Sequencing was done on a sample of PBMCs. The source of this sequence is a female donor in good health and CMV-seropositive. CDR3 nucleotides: TGTGCCAGCAGTTTGTCGACTGGAGGGGGCGATCGGCCCCAGCATTTT. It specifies CASSLSTGGGDRPQHF.